This section outlines one TCR beta chain sequence together with its context. The table lists this clone with a count of one. The antigen it binds to is not known. The input lacks base qualities; no much larger clone sits a single base away. Samples from volunteer blood donors who had recovered from COVID-19 were contributed by a second Seattle source. Each collaborating institution followed its own protocols to collect whole blood in K2EDTA tubes. For TCRbeta analysis, collaborator samples were shipped as frozen whole blood, as isolated PBMCs, or as DNA extracted from either sample type. This entry is derived from a study of blood T cell repertoires in COVID-19 (dated by TCRdb to 2019 to 2021). Context from the whole study: Collaborator samples came from the United States, Italy and Spain and covered acute and convalescent phases of COVID-19. HLA class I and class II types, where available, came from metadata supplied by the sample provider rather than from assay-based typing. Subjects who had been exposed to COVID-19, were actively infected with it, or had recovered from it provided the deeply sampled blood TCRbeta repertoires that made up the dataset. The sample metadata nearly always contained a de-identified subject ID, COVID-19 status, age in years and sex. The repertoires were released in a freely available public database meant as a resource for research on the immune response to SARS-CoV-2. The samples were drawn from two sources: the first 160 participants of the ongoing ImmuneRACE study, and 1,000 to 1,500 subjects contributed by 6 global collaborators. The prospective study material was composed of cDNA or gDNA derived from T cells, B-cell-depleted T cells, or PBMCs.

The immunoSEQ Assay, a bias-controlled multiplex PCR, was used to amplify TCRbeta CDR3 regions from genomic DNA. In the original analysis: The number of nucleated cells in each sample was estimated by amplification of reference gene primers within the assay. Sequence reads were collapsed and filtered to measure the absolute abundance of every unique TCRbeta CDR3 rearrangement. For each sample, productive Simpson clonality was calculated as the square root of Simpson's diversity index over productive rearrangements. TCRdb took over this immuneACCESS table, retaining in-frame rearrangements with V and J assigned. Such tables are incomplete; in checked studies, under half of the missing clones stem from an unresolved V gene, and the remainder is unexplained. V and J calls plus clone size are reproduced from that table; the DNA served to infer D and trimming. The sample includes 200,000 to 250,000 clones, with 89% observed a single time. Of the sample, more than 5.5% is held by the ten largest clones.

The full study reports these points: The quantity of clinical and demographic metadata differed by source and by participant and was supplied without curation.

The source is a man in his sixties who had recovered from COVID-19. The sequenced sample was peripheral blood.

The CDR3 protein sequence reads: CASSPEAFNQPQHF. The sequenced DNA is TGTGCCAGCTCACCAGAGGCCTTCAATCAGCCCCAGCATTTT. The chain links TRBV18 with TRBJ1-5; the D gene remains uncertain. Deletion took 2 bases off V and 3 bases off J, with a span of 8 bases between the germline ends. Taken from cysteine to phenylalanine, the CDR3 has 14 residues. Only CDR3 DNA remains: 42 bases, in frame from the first base. The germline V gene sets CDR1 to KGHSH and CDR2 to LQKENI.